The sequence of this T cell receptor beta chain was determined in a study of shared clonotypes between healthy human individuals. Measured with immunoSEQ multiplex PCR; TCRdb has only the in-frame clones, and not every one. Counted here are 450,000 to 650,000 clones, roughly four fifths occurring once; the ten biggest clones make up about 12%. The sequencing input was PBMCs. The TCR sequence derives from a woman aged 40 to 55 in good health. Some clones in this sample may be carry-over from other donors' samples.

CDR3 sequence: CAWGNSYEQYF. The CDR3 DNA reads TGTGCCTGGGGGAACTCCTACGAGCAGTACTTC. The rearrangement links TRBV28 to TRBJ2-7; the D gene could be TRBD1 or TRBD2 (5 bases each). The V end was cut by 11 bases, the J end by 0 bases, with 8 bases between. Germline values: CDR1 MDHEN, CDR2 SYDVKM. The CDR3 contains 11 residues. The full variable domain, rest sourced from reference TRBV28 and TRBJ2-7, is DVKVTQSSRYLVKRTGEKVFLECVQDMDHENMFWYRQDPGLGLRLIYFSYDVKMKEKGDIPEGYSVSREKKERFSLILESASTNQTSMYLCAWGNSYEQYFGPGTRLTVT.